This T cell receptor beta chain derives from a study of T cells in tuberculosis. Data came from immunoSEQ multiplex PCR; TCRdb stores just in-frame clones and leaves some out. This sample carries about 34,000 clones, approximately 93% of them seen once, and the ten largest clones take about an eighth. Germline loops: CDR1 MNHEY, CDR2 SMNVEV (reference sequence). J lost 8 bases, V lost 4 bases, and 11 bases had no gene match. The length of the CDR3 is 15 residues. Time point reported: new active TB diagnosis, blood taken before or within 7 days of starting treatment. Details on this clone: The antigen is unknown.

Broader study findings: GEM motif frequencies gave over 55% accuracy; the GMM repertoire gave roughly 86%.

This receptor was obtained from an adult with tuberculosis. Sequenced material: PBMCs, taken at tuberculosis diagnosis. The chain uses TRBV27 and TRBJ2-3; the match to TRBD2 covers 8 bases. CDR3 amino acids: CASSSFILAGGTQYF. In DNA, the CDR3 is TGTGCCAGCAGTTCCTTCATCCTAGCGGGCGGTACGCAGTATTTT.